Shown below are 24 T cell receptor delta chains from a single sample sequenced in a study of gamma-delta T cells after stem cell transplantation. With CATT, TCRdb re-called clones from the RT-PCR reads. The top ten clones hold around 28% of a sample with over 2,500 delta-chain clones, 2.9% of them seen once. Sequencing was carried out using gamma-delta T cells. These receptors were collected from a human donor. It is not recorded whose cells these are; they may come from a transplant donor.

This clone is large within its sample. Other DNA sequences within the sample encode an identical CDR3. The J gene is TRDJ1, the V gene TRDV2; 9 bases align to TRDD3. V trimming: 3 bases; J trimming: 0 bases; junction bases outside the gene matches: 4. Germline V lookup: CDR1 GEAIGNYY, CDR2 EKD. This CDR3 comprises 15 residues. The CDR3 reads CACDVLGEYTDKLIF. The CDR3 DNA reads as TGTGCCTGTGACGTACTGGGGGAGTACACCGATAAACTCATCTTT.

Note on this clone: This likely came from a read error, as a far larger clone is one base away. Additional DNA sequences in this sample encode the identical CDR3. V and J are TRDV2 and TRDJ1, with 9 positions matching TRDD3. Germline CDR1 reads GEAIGNYY; CDR2 reads EKD. This CDR3 has 19 residues. The CDR3 coding sequence is TGCGCCTGTGACACCGCGGAACTGGGGGACAGAATGTACACCGATAAACTCATCTTT. Its translation: CACDTAELGDRMYTDKLIF.

Details on this clone: This could be a read error, since a much larger clone is one nucleotide away. The chain couples TRDV1 to TRDJ1; perhaps TRDD3 as D (5 bases). The CDR3 has 21 residues. Germline-derived CDR1 and CDR2 are TSWWSYY and QGS. V gave up 0 bases and J gave up 0 bases, with 26 bases separating them. CDR3 protein: CALGELRQTYWRVTYTDKLIF. DNA for the CDR3: TGTGCTCTTGGGGAACTGCGTCAAACTTACTGGAGGGTAACTTACACCGATAAACTCATCTTT.

This clone appeared a few times. A far larger clone is off by one base, so a read error is likely. The V call is TRDV2, the J call TRDJ3; TRDD3 aligns across 13 bases. Germline V lookup: CDR1 GEAIGNYY, CDR2 EKD. The CDR3 consists of 23 residues. CDR3 bases: TGTGCCTGTGACACCGTGGAGACTGGGGGATACGGCGACTTCTCCTGGGACACCCGACAGGTGTTTTTC. It specifies CACDTVETGGYGDFSWDTRQVFF.

Turning to this clone: A far larger clone is off by one base, so a read error is likely. This CDR3 is also generated by other DNA sequences in the sample. This chain uses TRDV2 with TRDJ2; D might be TRDD3 (6 bases). The germline gives CDR1 GEAIGNYY, CDR2 EKD. The CDR3 contains 18 residues. The CDR3 coding sequence is TGTGCCTGTGACACTGTTGGTGGGGGCCTAGCTTTGACGGCACAACTCTTCTTT. Protein sequence: CACDTVGGGLALTAQLFF.

This clone is labeled as hyperexpanded (1% or more). The identical CDR3 is also encoded by other nucleotide sequences in the sample. The chain employs TRDV2 and TRDJ1; 9 bases fit TRDD3. Germline CDR1 is GEAIGNYY and CDR2 is EKD. V gave up 1 base and J gave up 2 bases; unmatched junction bases: 7. This CDR3 contains 16 residues. CDR3 sequence (DNA): TGTGCCTGTGACACTCTACTGGGGGAAAAAACCGATAAACTCATCTTT. Translating it yields CACDTLLGEKTDKLIF.

With regard to this clone: A far larger clone is one base from this, pointing to a likely read error. The chain combines TRDV2 with TRDJ1; 8 nucleotides agree with TRDD3. Looked up from germline, CDR1 is GEAIGNYY and CDR2 is EKD. With V trimmed by 0 bases and J by 7 bases, 27 bases remained unmatched. The CDR3 covers 21 residues. For the CDR3, the DNA is TGTGCCTGTGACACCGTTGCCGATTTCCCCCGTACTGGGGGTCCGGCTAGTAAACTCATCTTT. This gives the protein CACDTVADFPRTGGPASKLIF.

This clone was detected only a few times. This DNA's translation differs at residue 12 from TCRdb's protein, which comes from a much larger clone; a read error is likely, and the protein shown is translated from the DNA. The CDR3 bases are TGTGCCTGTGACATACTGGGGGACGGCTCCTGGGGCACCCGACAGATGTTTTTC. Translated: CACDILGDGSWGTRQMFF. V and J are TRDV2 and TRDJ3, with 9 bases lining up with TRDD3. The CDR3 contains 18 residues. Germline V gene data show CDR1 as GEAIGNYY and CDR2 as EKD.

This clone was detected only a few times. Given a far larger clone just one base away, this is likely a sequencing read error. The chain carries TRDV2 and TRDJ1; D ambiguous. Germline CDR1 is GEAIGNYY and CDR2 is EKD. There are 18 residues in the CDR3. Trimming took 5 bases from V and 3 from J, leaving 27 bases between them. The CDR3 here is CACGPAGSGLPTPDKLIF. CDR3 DNA sequence: TGTGCCTGTGGCCCTGCGGGCTCTGGATTACCCACACCCGATAAACTCATCTTT.

About this clone: A single base is all that separates this from a far larger clone, so a read error is likely. Other DNA variants within this sample encode the same CDR3. The rearrangement uses TRDV2 and TRDJ1; 10 positions agree with TRDD3. The CDR3 runs to 18 residues. V lost 1 base to trimming and J lost 1 base; unmatched junction nucleotides: 11. CDR1 GEAIGNYY and CDR2 EKD come from the germline V gene. The CDR3 region is CACDTVLGGYGSTDKLIF. In DNA form, the CDR3 reads TGTGCCTGTGACACTGTGCTCGGGGGATACGGGTCCACCGATAAACTCATCTTT.

Only a few counts were recorded for this clone. TCRdb records a much larger clone's protein for this DNA, with a difference at residue 12 that likely arises from a read error; the protein given is the translation of the DNA. This sequence joins TRDV2 and TRDJ1, with 7 bases lining up with TRDD3. Germline-derived CDR1 and CDR2 are GEAIGNYY and EKD. This CDR3 spans 14 amino acids. CDR3 DNA sequence: TGTGCCTGTGACACGCTGGGGGGGAGCGATAAACACATCTTT. This encodes CACDTLGGSDKHIF.

By frequency in the sample, this clone is medium-sized (0.01 to 0.1%). A far larger clone lies a single base away; this is likely a read error. The same CDR3 also results from other DNA sequences found in this sample. This chain links TRDV1 with TRDJ1; a possible D gene is TRDD3 (5 bases). This CDR3 region has 14 residues. Germline V lookup: CDR1 TSWWSYY, CDR2 QGS. CDR3 region: CALGELDSRDKLIF. The CDR3 region has the DNA TGTGCTCTCGGGGAACTAGACTCTCGCGATAAACTCATCTTT.

About this clone itself: A read error is the likely source, as a far larger clone sits one nucleotide away. The same CDR3 also results from other DNA sequences found in this sample. CDR3 DNA sequence: TGTGCCTGTGACACTGTGGGGGGGTCGTACACCGATAAACTCATCTTT. This gives the protein CACDTVGGSYTDKLIF. The chain employs TRDV2 and TRDJ1; D is perhaps TRDD3 (6 bases). V was shortened by 1 base and J by 0 bases, with 14 bases between the two germline ends. This CDR3 is 16 amino acids long. Germline lookup yields CDR1 GEAIGNYY and CDR2 EKD.

This clone is judged medium-sized. V usage is TRDV2 and J usage is TRDJ1; 9 nucleotides match TRDD3. CDR3 length: 15 amino acids. Per the germline V gene, CDR1 is GEAIGNYY and CDR2 is EKD. After removal of 3 bases from V and 2 bases from J, the junction contained 6 bases not matched to a gene. This CDR3 is CACDSVLGDTDKLIF. CDR3 coding DNA: TGTGCCTGTGACTCCGTCCTGGGGGATACCGATAAACTCATCTTT.

This clone is large in the sample. The CDR3 reads CACVSLGNTDKLIF. The DNA of the CDR3 is TGTGCCTGTGTCTCACTGGGGAACACCGATAAACTCATCTTT. The rearrangement uses TRDV2 and TRDJ1; 7 nucleotides align to TRDD3. CDR1 is GEAIGNYY and CDR2 is EKD in the germline V gene. CDR3 size: 14 residues. V was clipped by 5 bases and J by 0 bases; unmatched bases: 5.

This clone has a handful of counts. This sequence is one base from a far larger clone and is likely a read error. Other nucleotide sequences from this sample produce the same CDR3. The chain links TRDV2 to TRDJ1, with no clear D. This CDR3 has 15 residues. Germline V gives CDR1 GEAIGNYY, CDR2 EKD. V lost 4 bases and J lost 2, with 16 bases in between. The CDR3 region has the DNA TGTGCCTGTGAACCTCTCAGTGGAGATACCGATAAACTCATCTTT. Encoded protein: CACEPLSGDTDKLIF.

This clone turned up a few times. A read error likely explains this, since a far larger clone differs by one base. Within the sample, other DNA sequences also encode this same CDR3. This rearrangement joins TRDV2 to TRDJ3, with no clear D. The germline V and J ends were trimmed by 4 bases and 0 bases, with 15 bases remaining between them. Germline CDR1 GEAIGNYY, CDR2 EKD. CDR3 length: 18 amino acids. The CDR3 loop reads CACDTVVGGSWDTRQMFF. DNA for the CDR3: TGTGCCTGTGATACGGTGGTGGGCGGCTCCTGGGACACCCGACAGATGTTTTTC.

This clone was detected many times. Given a much more abundant clone one base away, this may be a read error. V gene TRDV2 combines with J gene TRDJ1; D not certain. V lost 0 bases and J 0 bases, leaving 16 bases between the germline ends. Looked up from germline, CDR1 is GEAIGNYY and CDR2 is EKD. This CDR3 spans 17 amino acids. DNA for the CDR3: TGTGCCTGTGACACCGTCGGGGCTCGACCGTACACCGATAAACTCATCTTT. Protein sequence: CACDTVGARPYTDKLIF.

This clone was seen more than once but under ten times. A far larger clone differs by one base, so this is likely a read error. Other DNA sequences within the sample encode an identical CDR3. J is TRDJ1 and V is TRDV2, with 8 bases matching TRDD3. The CDR3 has 19 amino acids. V dropped 4 bases and J dropped 5; count of bases not matched to a gene: 23. Germline CDR1 and CDR2: GEAIGNYY and EKD. CDR3 amino acids: CACDRRYWGVLRVNDKLIF. In nucleotides, the CDR3 is TGTGCCTGTGATAGAAGATACTGGGGGGTTTTGCGCGTAAATGATAAACTCATCTTT.

In its sample, this clone was seen a few times. Being one base from a much bigger clone, this may be a read error. The chain carries TRDV2 and TRDJ1; D might be TRDD2 (5 bases). The CDR3 spans 17 residues. Germline V gene lookup returns CDR1 GEAIGNYY and CDR2 EKD. The CDR3 region is CACGTVLEDSLRGKLIF. CDR3 DNA sequence: TGTGCCTGTGGCACCGTGTTGGAGGATTCCTTAAGAGGTAAACTCATCTTT.

This clone was observed a few times. Since a much larger clone is just one base distant, this may be a read error. This sample also contains other DNA sequences that code for the same CDR3. The V and J genes are TRDV2 and TRDJ1, with 9 bases that match TRDD3. The CDR3 loop spans 19 amino acids. Germline V gene lookup returns CDR1 GEAIGNYY and CDR2 EKD. CDR3 sequence reads: CACDTLLSGGLPYTDKLIF. Written as DNA, the CDR3 is TGTGCCTGCGACACTCTCCTTTCTGGGGGATTACCGTACACCGATAAACTCATCTTT.

This clone was counted a few times. The J gene is TRDJ1, the V gene TRDV1; D is perhaps TRDD2 (9 bases). V lost 0 bases and J lost 0, with 26 bases in between. Looked up from germline, CDR1 is TSWWSYY and CDR2 is QGS. This CDR3 is 21 amino acids long. The CDR3 DNA is TGTGCTCTTGGGGAACTCGGGCCTTCCTACTACTGGGGGGAGTACACCGATAAACTCATCTTT. Translating gives CALGELGPSYYWGEYTDKLIF.

This clone counts as medium-sized (0.01 to 0.1%). A much larger clone differs by one base, so this may be a read error. The same CDR3 can be traced to other DNA sequences in this sample. The chain recombines TRDV1 with TRDJ1; no firm D call. CDR1 TSWWSYY and CDR2 QGS come from the germline V gene. This CDR3 contains 14 residues. Trimming shortened V by 0 bases and J by 4 bases, and 9 bases separated the two germline ends. The CDR3 spells CALGELDSRDKLIF. The CDR3 region has the DNA TGTGCTCTTGGGGAACTCGACTCTCGCGATAAACTCATCTTT.

Relative to its sample, this clone is large. The same CDR3 also results from other DNA sequences found in this sample. V is TRDV2 and J is TRDJ1; TRDD3 matches at 12 bases. Germline values: CDR1 GEAIGNYY, CDR2 EKD. This CDR3 has 22 residues. Unmatched junction bases numbered 19, after V lost 0 bases and J lost 0 bases. The CDR3 spells CACDTAILGDTPTSFYTDKLIF. The CDR3 DNA reads TGTGCCTGTGACACCGCCATACTGGGGGATACACCCACCTCATTTTACACCGATAAACTCATCTTT.